This T cell receptor (beta chain) comes out of a study of T cell responses to AZD1222 COVID-19 vaccine. In the study overall: Analyses pooled second doses at about 4 or about 12 weeks.

Study-wide results and limits: Females outnumbered males among donors, who were mostly white British; clonal diversity was possibly underestimated.

This clone was counted only a few times. Its specificity is not known. TCRdb's copy holds only in-frame clones and misses some; the assay was immunoSEQ multiplex PCR. This table has 110,000 to 150,000 clones, approximately 90% appearing once. V was trimmed by 0 bases and J by 10 bases, leaving 16 bases between them. The length of the CDR3 is 15 residues. The rearrangement links TRBV23-1 to TRBJ2-1; D is ambiguous. TRBV23-1 qualifies as an ORF whose function is uncertain. The receptor was isolated from an adult in good health. The sample consisted of peripheral blood, taken on day 0 of AZD1222 vaccination. Here the CDR3 DNA reads TGCGCCAGCAGTCAATCACTCTCTTTGGGTGGCGAGCAGTTCTTC. It yields the protein CASSQSLSLGGEQFF.